This entry features one TCR beta chain sequence. The same CDR3 can be traced to other DNA sequences in this sample. This sample is part of a study of cytomegalovirus exposure and HLA in healthy donors. CDR1 and CDR2 from the germline V gene are SGHNT and YENEEA. With 2 bases removed from V and 0 bases from J, the gap between germline ends came to 6 bases. The CDR3 length is 14 residues. PCR was performed using 60 Vbeta and 13 Jbeta primers. Generated by immunoSEQ multiplex PCR, the TCRdb table keeps only in-frame clones and is missing some. Seen here are roughly 65,000 clones, 68% observed once, and the top ten hold less than 20%.

The sample was PBMCs. The clonotype was recovered from a man aged 35 to 55 in good health and CMV-seropositive. This chain joins TRBV11-3 and TRBJ2-3, with D perhaps matching TRBD1 (6 bases). The CDR3 sequence: CASSLTGSTDTQYF. The CDR3 bases are TGTGCCAGCAGCTTAACAGGGAGCACAGATACGCAGTATTTT.